Shown below are 17 T cell receptor beta chains from a single sample sequenced in a study of blood T cell repertoires in COVID-19. Here immunoSEQ multiplex PCR was the method, and the copy in TCRdb shows in-frame clones only, minus some. This sample carries approximately 170,000 clones, approximately 82% of them seen once, and the ten largest clones take more than 9%. Sequencing was performed on peripheral blood. These receptors were taken from a woman of 80 years or more with active or convalescent COVID-19.

This chain joins TRBV4-1 and TRBJ2-3; no firm D call. CDR1 and CDR2 (germline): MGHRA, YSYEKL. Trimming removed 5 bases at V and 4 bases at J, with 13 bases between. CDR3 length equals 14 residues. As DNA, the CDR3 is TGCGCCAGCAGCGATAGAGGCGGCGCAGATACGCAGTATTTT. Its protein product is CASSDRGGADTQYF.

The chain joins TRBV5-8 to TRBJ2-3; 7 bases align to TRBD2. CDR3 size: 16 residues. The ends lost 4 bases at V and 4 bases at J; junction bases unmatched: 12. The germline CDR1 and CDR2 sequences are SGHTS and YDEGEE. The CDR3 sequence is CASSLGRDRSADTQYF. CDR3 in DNA: TGTGCCAGCAGCCTGGGGAGGGACCGGTCCGCAGATACGCAGTATTTT. The variable domain in full, completed from reference TRBV5-8 and TRBJ2-3, reads EAGVTQSPTHLIKTRGQQATLRCSPISGHTSVYWYQQALGLGLQFLLWYDEGEERNRGNFPPRFSGRQFPNYSSELNVNALELEDSALYLCASSLGRDRSADTQYFGPGTRLTVL.

This chain connects TRBV6-5 to TRBJ2-7; possible D gene TRBD2, 5 bases. CDR3 length: 13 residues. Trimming left V 8 bases short and J 0 bases short, with 11 bases between. In germline, CDR1 is MNHEY, CDR2 SVGAGI. As DNA, the CDR3 is TGTGCCAGCGAGAGGGAGAGCTCCTACGAGCAGTACTTC. It yields the protein CASERESSYEQYF.

The rearrangement links TRBV7-7 to TRBJ2-1; TRBD2 is a possible D gene (5 bases). Looked up from germline, CDR1 is SSHAT and CDR2 is FNYEAQ (reference sequence). Trimming removed 1 base from V and 10 bases from J, with 14 bases in between. The CDR3 is made up of 14 amino acids. The CDR3, as DNA: TGTGCCAGCAGCTTAGGGGTAGGAGGTGAAGAGCAGTTCTTC. Translated: CASSLGVGGEEQFF.

The rearrangement joins TRBV19 to TRBJ2-4; D perhaps matches TRBD2 (5 bases). CDR1 and CDR2 from the germline V gene are LNHDA and SQIVND (reference sequence). The V gene lost 0 bases and the J gene lost 0 bases, with 18 bases spanning the gap. The CDR3 is made up of 19 amino acids. CDR3 region: CASSIDLGSGILAKNIQYF. The CDR3 nucleotides are TGTGCCAGTAGTATAGATTTAGGGAGCGGAATACTAGCCAAAAACATTCAGTACTTC.

This clone occurred once. The chain combines TRBV3-1 (or the pseudogene TRBV3-2) with TRBJ2-2; TRBD2 agrees at 11 bases. V was clipped by 1 base and J by 5 bases; unmatched bases: 3. The germline V gene has CDR1 LGHDT and CDR2 YNNKEL (reference sequence). The CDR3 has 16 amino acids. CDR3 bases: TGTGCCAGCAGCCAAGCCGGGACTAGCGGTACCGGGGAGCTGTTTTTT. It is translated as CASSQAGTSGTGELFF.

The genes are TRBV5-1 and TRBJ1-4, with 7 positions matching TRBD1. The CDR3 contains 14 residues. Trimming removed 2 bases from V and 8 bases from J; junction bases left unmatched: 6. Germline CDR1 is SGHRS and CDR2 is YFSETQ. In DNA form, the CDR3 reads TGCGCCAGCAGCTTTAGTCAGGGGGACGAAAAACTGTTTTTT. Translated: CASSFSQGDEKLFF.

V and J are TRBV5-1 and TRBJ1-1; 8 bases map to TRBD1. J gave up 3 bases and V 4 bases, and 5 bases lay outside the gene matches. Per the germline V gene, CDR1 is SGHRS and CDR2 is YFSETQ. This CDR3 region has 14 residues. CDR3 coding DNA: TGCGCCAGCAGCCTCTCGGACAGGGACACTGAAGCTTTCTTT. Its translation: CASSLSDRDTEAFF.

Here the CDR3 reads CASSALLAGGPDTQYF. DNA for the CDR3: TGTGCCAGCTCAGCCTTACTAGCGGGAGGACCAGATACGCAGTATTTT. The chain recombines TRBV18 with TRBJ2-3; the match to TRBD2 covers 12 bases. Per germline, CDR1 KGHSH and CDR2 LQKENI. CDR3 length equals 16 residues. After removal of 5 bases from V and 4 bases from J, the junction contained 7 bases not matched to a gene.

The chain recombines TRBV18 with TRBJ2-7; TRBD1 agrees at 10 bases. This CDR3 has 16 amino acids. The J segment lost 3 bases and the V segment lost 3 bases, leaving 8 bases of the junction unmatched. Germline V gives CDR1 KGHSH, CDR2 LQKENI. CDR3 in amino acids: CASSPHSGTGVYEQYF. The CDR3 region has the DNA TGTGCCAGCTCACCTCATTCCGGGACAGGGGTCTACGAGCAGTACTTC. Based on the CDR3 plus reference TRBV18 and TRBJ2-7, the full variable domain is NAGVMQNPRHLVRRRGQEARLRCSPMKGHSHVYWYRQLPEEGLKFMVYLQKENIIDESGMPKERFSAEFPKEGPSILRIQQVVRGDSAAYFCASSPHSGTGVYEQYFGPGTRLTVT.

The chain uses TRBV5-4 and TRBJ2-2; D possibly corresponds to TRBD2 (6 bases). V was clipped by 4 bases and J by 2 bases, with 15 bases between them. The CDR3 is made up of 16 amino acids. Germline V gene lookup returns CDR1 SGHNT and CDR2 YYREEE (reference sequence). The CDR3, as DNA: TGTGCCAGCAGCGGCGCCGGGACTTACAACACCGGGGAGCTGTTTTTT. Residues: CASSGAGTYNTGELFF.

This chain connects TRBV27 to TRBJ1-1, with D unclear. The V gene lost 2 bases and the J gene lost 0 bases, with 7 bases spanning the gap. Germline CDR1 and CDR2: MNHEY and SMNVEV (reference sequence). The CDR3 extends over 14 amino acids. The CDR3 region is CASSLHGMNTEAFF. Here the CDR3 DNA reads TGTGCCAGCAGTTTACATGGCATGAACACTGAAGCTTTCTTT.

CDR3 sequence reads: CATSRDLRDRGITGELFF. For the CDR3, the DNA is TGTGCCACCAGCAGAGATCTAAGGGACAGGGGGATCACCGGGGAGCTGTTTTTT. V usage is TRBV15 and J usage is TRBJ2-2, with 11 bases fitting TRBD1. The V segment lost 0 bases and the J segment 4 bases; nucleotides outside the gene matches: 7. Per germline, CDR1 LNHNV and CDR2 YYDKDF (reference sequence). This CDR3 is built from 18 residues.

This sequence joins TRBV5-1 and TRBJ2-3, with TRBD1 matching over 8 bases. V was pared by 5 bases and J by 5 bases, with 7 bases of the junction left unmatched. Germline V gene sequence: CDR1 SGHRS, CDR2 YFSETQ. This CDR3 spans 14 amino acids. The CDR3 coding sequence is TGCGCCAGCAGTCAATTACAGGGGGGAGATACGCAGTATTTT. This gives the protein CASSQLQGGDTQYF.

This clone has only one observation. This chain joins TRBV11-3 and TRBJ2-1; 12 bases agree with TRBD2. Germline trimming cut 5 bases from V and 7 bases from J; bases unmatched to any gene: 9. This CDR3 spans 16 amino acids. Per the germline V gene, CDR1 is SGHNT and CDR2 is YENEEA. DNA of the CDR3: TGTGCCAGCAGCCCCCGGACTAGCGGGACCCCGAATGAGCAGTTCTTC. Encoded protein: CASSPRTSGTPNEQFF.

The chain recombines TRBV6-5 with TRBJ2-7; D is unclear. The CDR3 length is 14 residues. V was cut by 6 bases and J by 5 bases, with 17 bases left in between. Germline-derived CDR1 and CDR2 are MNHEY and SVGAGI. DNA for the CDR3: TGTGCCAGCAGCAGGTCCTACCCAATCAACGAGCAGTACTTC. Its protein product is CASSRSYPINEQYF.

This chain uses TRBV6-5 with TRBJ2-2; D uncertain. The V gene's germline CDR1 is MNHEY and CDR2 SVGAGI. The V end lost 5 bases, the J end lost 0 bases, and 10 bases lay between the germline ends. This CDR3 contains 15 residues. The DNA for the CDR3 is TGTGCCAGCAGTATAGAACTTTCGAACACCGGGGAGCTGTTTTTT. Protein: CASSIELSNTGELFF.